One TCR beta chain is described in this entry. Measured with immunoSEQ multiplex PCR; TCRdb has only the in-frame clones, and not every one. The table lists about 35,000 clones, about 91% of them singletons. This record belongs to a study of T cells in localized non-small cell lung cancer. V was trimmed by 0 bases and J by 4 bases, leaving 10 bases between them. CDR1 SGHRS and CDR2 YFSETQ come from the germline V gene. The length of the CDR3 is 14 residues. The sequence was obtained from a female donor of 60 years or more with stage II lung adenocarcinoma. The specimen was peripheral blood mononuclear cells, collected before any cancer treatment. The V and J genes are TRBV5-1 and TRBJ2-5, with unresolved D. This CDR3 reads CASSLAHSGETQYF. As DNA, the CDR3 is TGCGCCAGCAGCTTGGCCCACAGTGGAGAGACCCAGTACTTC.